This passage covers 10 T cell receptor beta chains from one sample sequenced in a study of CD8+ T cells in alopecia areata (dated by TCRdb to 2016 to 2019). The receptor library was made with the immunoSEQ multiplex PCR assay. To provide template for TCR sequencing, every sample had RNA extracted and reverse transcribed into cDNA. Held by TCRdb, this immuneACCESS table contains in-frame sequences only and omits some clones. Under half of the omission traces to an unresolved V gene where checked; the cause of the rest is unknown. This sample comprises about 110,000 clones, around 59% of them detected only once. The top ten clones comprise around 20% of the sample. Sequencing input: CD8+ T cells sorted from blood. The receptors here all came from a human donor in good health.

J is TRBJ1-2 and V is TRBV30; 7 bases line up with TRBD1. Germline V gene lookup returns CDR1 GTSNPN and CDR2 SVGIG (reference sequence). The CDR3 runs 13 residues. V lost 6 bases and J lost 2; bases outside the gene matches: 6. The CDR3 DNA reads as TGTGCCTGTTACAGGGGACAGAACTATGGCTACACCTTC. It specifies CACYRGQNYGYTF.

This chain joins TRBV7-8 and TRBJ1-1; D is unresolved. The CDR3 loop spans 14 amino acids. Germline V gene sequence: CDR1 SGHVS, CDR2 FQNEAQ. Trimming took off 2 bases at V and 4 bases at J, with 11 bases between the two ends. CDR3 sequence: CASSLWESGTEAFF. DNA for the CDR3: TGTGCCAGCAGCTTATGGGAGTCGGGCACTGAAGCTTTCTTT.

The CDR3: CASSHGRADTQYF. In DNA form, the CDR3 reads TGCGCCAGCAGTCACGGCAGGGCTGATACGCAGTATTTT. The V call is TRBV23-1, the J call TRBJ2-3, with a weak D call TRBD1 (5 bases). TRBV23-1 is sorted into the ORF group, with uncertain function. Trimming left V 3 bases short and J 6 bases short, with 10 bases between. The CDR3 has 13 amino acids.

This clone was seen only a few times. CDR3 amino acids: CARPRTGENEKLFF. In DNA, the CDR3 is TGTGCCAGGCCCCGGACAGGGGAAAATGAAAAACTGTTTTTT. The chain employs TRBV25-1 and TRBJ1-4; 9 positions match TRBD1. The CDR3 totals 14 residues. Germline V gene sequence: CDR1 MGHDK, CDR2 SYGVNS. Trimming removed 9 bases from V and 5 bases from J; junction bases left unmatched: 7.

This chain joins TRBV29-1 and TRBJ1-2; D is perhaps TRBD1 (6 bases). CDR1 and CDR2 (germline): SQVTM, ANQGSEA. Trimming stripped 2 bases from V and 6 bases from J, with 22 bases between. The CDR3 loop spans 16 amino acids. CDR3 coding DNA: TGCAGCGTTGAACTGGCGGATTCAACAGGGCAGGATGGCTACACCTTC. Residues: CSVELADSTGQDGYTF.

In nucleotides, the CDR3 is TGTGCCAGCAGCTTGGCGACAGGGTACACCTTC. It codes for CASSLATGYTF. V usage is TRBV5-6 and J usage is TRBJ1-2, with 7 bases lining up with TRBD1. The CDR3 extends over 11 amino acids. Germline assignment: CDR1 SGHDT and CDR2 YYEEEE. Trimming took 0 bases from V and 11 from J; bases not matched to a gene: 1. The full variable domain, completed using reference TRBV5-6 and TRBJ1-2, is DAGVTQSPTHLIKTRGQQVTLRCSPKSGHDTVSWYQQALGQGPQFIFQYYEEEERQRGNFPDRFSGHQFPNYSSELNVNALLLGDSALYLCASSLATGYTFGSGTRLTVV.

The genes are TRBV9 and TRBJ2-6, with 7 bases lining up with TRBD1. The CDR3 length is 17 residues. In germline, CDR1 is SGDLS, CDR2 YYNGEE. J was trimmed by 4 bases and V by 4 bases; bases with no gene match: 11. CDR3 in amino acids: CASSSPRQGSGANVLTF. DNA for the CDR3: TGTGCCAGCAGCTCTCCCCGACAGGGCTCCGGGGCCAACGTCCTGACTTTC.

This chain connects TRBV25-1 to TRBJ1-4; a possible D gene is TRBD1 (6 bases). Per germline, CDR1 MGHDK and CDR2 SYGVNS. This CDR3 contains 14 residues. The V and J ends lost 4 bases and 3 bases respectively, with 9 bases between them. The CDR3 DNA is TGTGCCAGCAGTGCTCAGGGGTCTAATGAAAAACTGTTTTTT. It codes for CASSAQGSNEKLFF.

The CDR3 sequence is CASSGTDINQPQHF. In DNA, the CDR3 is TGTGCCAGCAGTGGGACAGACATCAATCAGCCCCAGCATTTT. This chain joins TRBV2 and TRBJ1-5; a possible D gene is TRBD1 (6 bases). CDR1 and CDR2 (germline): SNHLY, FYNNEI. V was pared by 4 bases and J by 3 bases, with 10 bases between. The CDR3 has 14 residues.

This clone was seen just once. V usage is TRBV15 and J usage is TRBJ2-2, with D unresolved. V dropped 0 bases and J dropped 7 bases, with 15 bases sitting between them. CDR1 LNHNV and CDR2 YYDKDF come from the germline V gene (reference sequence). The CDR3 is 16 amino acids. The CDR3 sequence is CATSRDSVASIGELFF. The CDR3 coding sequence is TGTGCCACCAGCAGAGATTCGGTGGCTAGTATCGGGGAGCTGTTTTTT.